One sample yielded the 24 T cell receptor beta chains listed below, sequenced in a study of cytomegalovirus exposure and HLA in healthy donors (dated 2017 in TCRdb). The library was built by means of the immunoSEQ multiplex PCR assay. For the multiplex PCR, a mixture combining 60 forward primers for TCR Vbeta segments and 13 reverse primers for TCR Jbeta segments was used. TCRdb holds this immuneACCESS table with in-frame rearrangements only. Some clones are missing; in checked studies, unresolved V genes explain under half, and the rest has no known cause. The sample table shows approximately 180,000 clones, and over 60% are seen once. The leading ten clones occupy approximately 1% of the sample. The sample was PBMCs. Receptors originate from a woman aged 40 to 50 in good health and CMV-seronegative.

The chain carries TRBV30 and TRBJ1-2; perhaps TRBD1 as D (6 bases). Germline lookup yields CDR1 GTSNPN and CDR2 SVGIG (reference sequence). Trimming stripped 0 bases from V and 6 bases from J, with 17 bases between. This CDR3 is built from 15 residues. CDR3 protein: CAWSVFRGPGHGYTF. The CDR3 DNA sequence: TGTGCCTGGAGTGTTTTCAGGGGACCGGGACATGGCTACACCTTC.

V is TRBV15 and J is TRBJ1-4; D is perhaps TRBD1 (6 bases). This CDR3 has 15 amino acids. The germline V gene has CDR1 LNHNV and CDR2 YYDKDF (reference sequence). Trimming removed 0 bases from V and 8 bases from J, with 13 bases in between. This chain's CDR3 is CATSRDGGAREKLFF. The CDR3 DNA reads as TGTGCCACCAGCAGAGATGGGGGGGCGAGGGAAAAACTGTTTTTT.

The V and J genes are TRBV18 and TRBJ2-1; 8 bases agree with TRBD1. Per the germline V gene, CDR1 is KGHSH and CDR2 is LQKENI. The CDR3 has 14 amino acids. Trimming removed 2 bases from V and 6 bases from J; junction bases left unmatched: 3. The CDR3 is CASSPGTGLNEQFF. As DNA, the CDR3 is TGTGCCAGCTCACCAGGGACAGGCCTCAATGAGCAGTTCTTC.

The V gene is TRBV9, the J gene TRBJ1-2, with a possible D match to TRBD1 (6 bases). V was cut by 4 bases and J by 8 bases, with 12 bases left in between. CDR3 length: 12 residues. Looked up from germline, CDR1 is SGDLS and CDR2 is YYNGEE. This CDR3 is CASSLAGGGYTF. The DNA of the CDR3 is TGTGCCAGCAGCTTAGCGGGGGGCGGCTACACCTTC.

The chain carries TRBV5-8 and TRBJ2-1; perhaps TRBD2 as D (7 bases). V dropped 5 bases and J dropped 2 bases, with 8 bases sitting between them. This CDR3 contains 13 residues. Germline V gene lookup returns CDR1 SGHTS and CDR2 YDEGEE. CDR3 in DNA: TGTGCCAGCAGAGGGGGGGCCTACAATGAGCAGTTCTTC. It yields the protein CASRGGAYNEQFF.

This sequence joins TRBV4-3 and TRBJ1-4; tentatively, D is TRBD1 (6 bases). V lost 0 bases and J lost 8, with 13 bases in between. This CDR3 has 15 residues. The germline V gene encodes CDR1 LGHNA and CDR2 YSLEER. DNA of the CDR3: TGCGCCAGCAGCCAAGATGGAACAGGGTGGGAAAAACTGTTTTTT. Translated, it gives CASSQDGTGWEKLFF.

There are a few counts of this clone. This sequence joins TRBV7-9 and TRBJ2-7, with TRBD1 matching 7 bases. The CDR3 is made up of 14 amino acids. Losses at the gene ends were 5 bases for V and 5 bases for J; bases not matched to a gene: 9. CDR1 SEHNR and CDR2 FQNEAQ come from the germline V gene (reference sequence). CDR3 loop: CASSRGAGGNEQYF. The CDR3 region has the DNA TGTGCCAGCAGCCGAGGGGCAGGGGGTAACGAGCAGTACTTC.

V usage is TRBV5-1 and J usage is TRBJ2-4; D is unresolved. Trimming removed 1 base from V and 4 bases from J, with 6 bases in between. This CDR3 comprises 13 residues. CDR1 is SGHRS and CDR2 is YFSETQ in the germline V gene. This chain's CDR3 is CASSLNSKNIQYF. As DNA, the CDR3 is TGCGCCAGCAGCTTGAACAGTAAAAACATTCAGTACTTC.

The chain combines TRBV19 with TRBJ1-3, with TRBD1 as a possible D gene (6 bases). There are 16 residues in the CDR3. The V gene lost 0 bases and the J gene lost 3 bases, with 12 bases spanning the gap. The germline CDR1 and CDR2 sequences are LNHDA and SQIVND (reference sequence). CDR3 in DNA: TGTGCCAGTAGTATAGACCGGGGGGCGAGTGGAAACACCATATATTTT. It specifies CASSIDRGASGNTIYF. The full variable domain, in which reference TRBV19 and TRBJ1-3 provide the parts outside the CDR3, is DGGITQSPKYLFRKEGQNVTLSCEQNLNHDAMYWYRQDPGQGLRLIYYSQIVNDFQKGDIAEGYSVSREKKESFPLTVTSAQKNPTAFYLCASSIDRGASGNTIYFGEGSWLTVV.

V is TRBV4-1 and J is TRBJ2-3, with 10 bases lining up with TRBD2. Germline CDR1 MGHRA, CDR2 YSYEKL. The CDR3 spans 16 residues. V lost 0 bases, J lost 4 bases, and 4 bases stayed unmatched. The CDR3 reads CASSQEGTSGADTQYF. In nucleotides, the CDR3 is TGCGCCAGCAGCCAAGAGGGAACTAGCGGGGCAGATACGCAGTATTTT.

The chain has TRBV5-1 and TRBJ2-5, with 10 bases lining up with TRBD1. The CDR3 is 14 amino acids. The junction had 5 bases not matched to a gene; V was cut back by 4 bases and J by 5 bases. CDR1 and CDR2 from the germline V gene are SGHRS and YFSETQ. In DNA form, the CDR3 reads TGCGCCAGCAGCCCAGACAGGGGGCTGGAGACCCAGTACTTC. This gives the protein CASSPDRGLETQYF.

This chain joins TRBV5-4 and TRBJ2-4; 14 bases align to TRBD2. The CDR3 is 18 residues long. The V gene end was trimmed by 4 bases and the J gene end by 1 base; junction bases not matched to a gene: 7. CDR1 is SGHNT and CDR2 is YYREEE in the germline V gene (reference sequence). CDR3 nucleotides: TGTGCCAGCAGCCCCGGGACTAGCGGGAGTCGGGCCAAAAACATTCAGTACTTC. This translates into CASSPGTSGSRAKNIQYF.

The chain carries TRBV5-1 and TRBJ2-2; D call uncertain. CDR3 size: 15 residues. V was pared by 4 bases and J by 1 base, with 11 bases between. Germline CDR1 SGHRS, CDR2 YFSETQ. CDR3 loop: CASSPWAGNTGELFF. The CDR3 DNA reads TGCGCCAGCAGCCCGTGGGCAGGGAACACCGGGGAGCTGTTTTTT.

The chain employs TRBV7-7 and TRBJ2-7; D might be TRBD2 (6 bases). CDR1 and CDR2 from the germline V gene are SSHAT and FNYEAQ (reference sequence). The CDR3 length is 16 residues. The CDR3 nucleotides are TGTGCTAGCAGCGATCACACCCTACTAGCACGAGGCGAGCAGTACGTC. Protein sequence: CASSDHTLLARGEQYV.

The chain employs TRBV25-1 and TRBJ2-1; 7 positions match TRBD1. CDR1 and CDR2 from the germline V gene are MGHDK and SYGVNS. This CDR3 has 16 residues. The junction had 6 bases not matched to a gene; V was cut back by 0 bases and J by 4 bases. The CDR3, as DNA: TGTGCCAGCAGTGAATATTCGACAGGGCGGTACAATGAGCAGTTCTTC. Translated: CASSEYSTGRYNEQFF.

The chain uses TRBV14 and TRBJ2-1, with TRBD2 matching over 7 bases. Germline V gene sequence: CDR1 SGHDN, CDR2 FVKESK. With V trimmed by 1 base and J by 0 bases, 9 bases remained unmatched. The CDR3 length is 18 residues. The CDR3 region is CASSQGTSSGSSYNEQFF. The CDR3 DNA reads as TGTGCCAGCAGCCAAGGGACTAGTTCGGGGAGCTCCTACAATGAGCAGTTCTTC.

V gene TRBV5-4 combines with J gene TRBJ2-5; 10 bases are a match to TRBD2. The trim removed 4 bases at V and 2 bases at J, leaving 5 bases unmatched. The CDR3 contains 15 residues. CDR1 is SGHNT, CDR2 YYREEE, per germline (reference sequence). The chain's CDR3 is CASSAKLAGQETQYF. The CDR3 nucleotides are TGTGCCAGCAGCGCCAAACTAGCGGGACAAGAGACCCAGTACTTC.

The chain recombines TRBV19 with TRBJ1-3; D gene ambiguous. Germline V gene data show CDR1 as LNHDA and CDR2 as SQIVND (reference sequence). V lost 8 bases to trimming and J lost 4 bases, with 6 bases between them. The length of the CDR3 is 11 residues. DNA of the CDR3: TGTGCCAGTCTATTCGGAAACACCATATATTTT. Its translation is CASLFGNTIYF.

This chain connects TRBV7-9 to TRBJ2-7; TRBD2 agrees at 8 bases. V dropped 2 bases and J dropped 4; count of bases not matched to a gene: 19. The germline V gene encodes CDR1 SEHNR and CDR2 FQNEAQ (reference sequence). CDR3 size: 19 residues. Here the CDR3 DNA reads TGTGCCAGCAGCTTAAAGGAGCTCCACGGGGGACTAGTGTCGTACGAGCAGTACTTC. Its protein is CASSLKELHGGLVSYEQYF.

The chain carries TRBV2 and TRBJ2-7, with 8 bases aligning to TRBD1. This CDR3 region has 13 residues. V lost 7 bases, J lost 6 bases, and 8 bases stayed unmatched. Germline V CDR1 and CDR2: SNHLY, FYNNEI. CDR3 sequence reads: CASTLGQVGEQYV. CDR3 sequence (DNA): TGTGCCAGCACGTTGGGACAGGTCGGCGAGCAGTACGTC.

The chain uses TRBV25-1 and TRBJ2-2, with a tentative D call TRBD2 (5 bases). This CDR3 region has 16 residues. Germline V gives CDR1 MGHDK, CDR2 SYGVNS. The V gene lost 2 bases and the J gene lost 0 bases, with 10 bases spanning the gap. CDR3 in DNA: TGTGCCAGCAGTGAAAAGGTCGGGACGAACACCGGGGAGCTGTTTTTT. Its protein is CASSEKVGTNTGELFF.

The chain's CDR3 is CASSEAGLNQPQHF. CDR3 bases: TGTGCCAGCAGTGAAGCGGGACTCAATCAGCCCCAGCATTTT. This chain joins TRBV6-1 and TRBJ1-5, with D possibly matching TRBD1 (5 bases). Germline values: CDR1 MNHNS, CDR2 SASEGT. The CDR3 contains 14 residues. V lost 0 bases and J lost 3, with 6 bases in between.

V and J are TRBV18 and TRBJ2-2, with 11 bases matching TRBD1. The CDR3 runs 16 residues. CDR1 is KGHSH, CDR2 LQKENI, per germline. V shed 6 bases and J 2 bases; nucleotides not matched to a gene: 5. The CDR3 coding sequence is TGTGCCAGCTCTCCCAGGACAGGGGGCAACACCGGGGAGCTGTTTTTT. It yields the protein CASSPRTGGNTGELFF.

The J gene is TRBJ2-6, the V gene TRBV7-9, with TRBD2 matching 9 bases. V lost 2 bases and J lost 2; bases outside the gene matches: 4. Germline V CDR1 and CDR2: SEHNR, FQNEAQ (reference sequence). The CDR3 is 17 amino acids. This chain's CDR3 is CASSLRRGGAGANVLTF. The CDR3 DNA reads TGTGCCAGCAGCTTAAGGCGGGGGGGGGCTGGGGCCAACGTCCTGACTTTC.